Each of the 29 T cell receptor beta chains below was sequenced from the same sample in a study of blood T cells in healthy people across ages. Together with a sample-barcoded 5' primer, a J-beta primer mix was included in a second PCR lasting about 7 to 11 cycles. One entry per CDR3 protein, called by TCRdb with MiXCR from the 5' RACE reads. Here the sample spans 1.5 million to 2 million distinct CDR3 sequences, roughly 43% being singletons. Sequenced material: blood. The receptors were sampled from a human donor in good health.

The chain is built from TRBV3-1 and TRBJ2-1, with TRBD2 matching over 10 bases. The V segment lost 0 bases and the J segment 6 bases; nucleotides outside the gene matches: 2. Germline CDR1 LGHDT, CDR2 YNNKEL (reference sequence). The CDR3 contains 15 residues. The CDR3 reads CASSQEASGGNEQFF. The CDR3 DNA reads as TGTGCCAGCAGCCAAGAGGCTAGCGGGGGCAATGAGCAGTTCTTC.

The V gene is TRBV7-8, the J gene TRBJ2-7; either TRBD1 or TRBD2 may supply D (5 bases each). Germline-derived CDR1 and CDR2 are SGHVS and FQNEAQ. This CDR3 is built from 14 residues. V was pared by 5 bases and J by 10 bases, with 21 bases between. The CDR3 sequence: CASSPGRVRGEQYF. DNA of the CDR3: TGTGCCAGCAGCCCAGGACGGGTGAGGGGCGAACAGTACTTC.

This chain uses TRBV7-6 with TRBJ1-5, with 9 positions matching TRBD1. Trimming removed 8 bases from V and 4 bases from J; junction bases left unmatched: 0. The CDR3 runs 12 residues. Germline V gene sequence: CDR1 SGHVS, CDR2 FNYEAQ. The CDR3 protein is CASGQGNQPQHF. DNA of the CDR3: TGTGCCAGCGGACAGGGGAATCAGCCCCAGCATTTT.

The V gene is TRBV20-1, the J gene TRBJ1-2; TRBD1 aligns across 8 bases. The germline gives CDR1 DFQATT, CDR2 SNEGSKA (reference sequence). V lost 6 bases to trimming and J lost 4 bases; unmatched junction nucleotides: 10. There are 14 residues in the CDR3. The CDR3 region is CSAPGRQGTYGYTF. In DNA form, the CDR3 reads TGCAGTGCGCCCGGGAGACAGGGGACCTATGGCTACACCTTC.

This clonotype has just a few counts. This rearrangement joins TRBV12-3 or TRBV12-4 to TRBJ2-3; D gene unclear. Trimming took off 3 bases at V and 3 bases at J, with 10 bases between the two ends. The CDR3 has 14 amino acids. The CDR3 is CASSFLSLTDTQYF. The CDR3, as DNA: TGTGCCAGCAGTTTCTTATCTTTGACAGATACGCAGTATTTT.

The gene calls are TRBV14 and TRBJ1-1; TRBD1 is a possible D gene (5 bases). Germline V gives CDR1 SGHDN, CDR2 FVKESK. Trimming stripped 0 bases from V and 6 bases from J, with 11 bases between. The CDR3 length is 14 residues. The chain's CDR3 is CASSQDLGGSEAFF. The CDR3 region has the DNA TGTGCCAGCAGCCAAGATCTGGGGGGGTCTGAAGCTTTCTTT.

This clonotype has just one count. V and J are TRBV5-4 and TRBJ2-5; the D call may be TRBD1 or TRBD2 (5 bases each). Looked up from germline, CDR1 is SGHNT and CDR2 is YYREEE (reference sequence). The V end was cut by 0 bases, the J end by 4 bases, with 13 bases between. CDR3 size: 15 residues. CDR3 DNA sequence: TGTGCCAGCAGCTTGGATCGATGGGGGACAGAGACCCAGTACTTC. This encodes CASSLDRWGTETQYF.

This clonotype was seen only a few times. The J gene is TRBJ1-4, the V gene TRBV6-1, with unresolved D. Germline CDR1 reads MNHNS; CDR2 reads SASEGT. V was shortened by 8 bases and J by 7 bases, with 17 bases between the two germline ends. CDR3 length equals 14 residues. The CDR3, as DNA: TGTGCCAGCCTAGGTGTGAGCTTTGGTGAAAAACTGTTTTTT. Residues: CASLGVSFGEKLFF.

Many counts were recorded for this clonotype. The CDR3 nucleotides read TGCAGCGTTGTGGCTTCAACTGAAGCTTTCTTT. It is translated as CSVVASTEAFF. V is TRBV29-1 and J is TRBJ1-1; D call uncertain. Per the germline V gene, CDR1 is SQVTM and CDR2 is ANQGSEA. Trimming shortened V by 4 bases and J by 5 bases, and 8 bases separated the two germline ends. The CDR3 length is 11 residues.

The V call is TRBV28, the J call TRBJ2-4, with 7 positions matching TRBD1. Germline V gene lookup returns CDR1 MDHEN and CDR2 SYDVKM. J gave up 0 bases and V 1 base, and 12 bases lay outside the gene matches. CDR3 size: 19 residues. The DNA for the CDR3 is TGTGCCAGCAGTTTATTAGGACAGGCGACAAATCTAGCCAAAAACATTCAGTACTTC. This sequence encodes CASSLLGQATNLAKNIQYF.

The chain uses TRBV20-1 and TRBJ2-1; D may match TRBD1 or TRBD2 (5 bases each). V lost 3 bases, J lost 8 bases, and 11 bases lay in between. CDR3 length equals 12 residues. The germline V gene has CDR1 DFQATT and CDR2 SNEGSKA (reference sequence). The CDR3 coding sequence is TGCAGTGCTAGCGGGGCGGCATATGAGCAGTTCTTC. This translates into CSASGAAYEQFF.

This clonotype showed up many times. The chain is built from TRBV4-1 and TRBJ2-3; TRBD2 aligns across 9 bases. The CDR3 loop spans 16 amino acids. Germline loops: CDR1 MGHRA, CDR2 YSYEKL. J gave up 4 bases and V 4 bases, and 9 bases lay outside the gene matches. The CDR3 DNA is TGCGCCAGCAGCCTTGGACTAGCGTTGGGTGCAGATACGCAGTATTTT. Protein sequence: CASSLGLALGADTQYF.

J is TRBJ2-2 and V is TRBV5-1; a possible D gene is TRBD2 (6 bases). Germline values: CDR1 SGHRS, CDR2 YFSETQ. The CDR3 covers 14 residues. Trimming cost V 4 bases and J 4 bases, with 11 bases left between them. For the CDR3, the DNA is TGCGCCAGCAGCGGAGGGACCCCCACCGGGGAGCTGTTTTTT. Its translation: CASSGGTPTGELFF.

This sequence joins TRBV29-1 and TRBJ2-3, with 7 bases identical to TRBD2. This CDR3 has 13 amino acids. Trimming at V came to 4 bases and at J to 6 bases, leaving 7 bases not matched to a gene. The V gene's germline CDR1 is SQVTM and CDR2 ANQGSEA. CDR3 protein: CSVGREGMDTQYF. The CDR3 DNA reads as TGCAGCGTTGGAAGGGAGGGGATGGATACGCAGTATTTT.

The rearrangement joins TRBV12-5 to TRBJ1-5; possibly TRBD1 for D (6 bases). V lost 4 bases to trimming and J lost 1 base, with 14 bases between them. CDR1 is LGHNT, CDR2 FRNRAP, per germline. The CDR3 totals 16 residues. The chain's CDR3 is CASGSFDRPSNQPQHF. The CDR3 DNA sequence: TGTGCTAGTGGTTCTTTCGACAGGCCGAGCAATCAGCCCCAGCATTTT.

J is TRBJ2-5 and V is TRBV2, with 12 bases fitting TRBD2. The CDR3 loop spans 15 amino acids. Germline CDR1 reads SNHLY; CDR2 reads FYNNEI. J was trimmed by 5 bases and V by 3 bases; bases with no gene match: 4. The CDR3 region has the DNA TGTGCCAGCAGTGATGGACTAGCGGGGCTTGAGACCCAGTACTTC. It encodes CASSDGLAGLETQYF.

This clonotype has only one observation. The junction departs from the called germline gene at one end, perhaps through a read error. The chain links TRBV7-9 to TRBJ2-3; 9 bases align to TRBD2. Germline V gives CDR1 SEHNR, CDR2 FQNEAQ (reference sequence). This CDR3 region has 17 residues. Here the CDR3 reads CAGRPPAGGRSTDTQYF. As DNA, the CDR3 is TGTGCCGGCAGACCTCCGGCGGGGGGGCGGAGCACAGATACGCAGTATTTT.

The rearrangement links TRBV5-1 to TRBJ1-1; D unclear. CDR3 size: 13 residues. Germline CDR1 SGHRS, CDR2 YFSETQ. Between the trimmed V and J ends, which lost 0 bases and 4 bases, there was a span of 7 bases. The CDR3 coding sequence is TGCGCCAGCAGCTTGGAAGTCCTCACTGAAGCTTTCTTT. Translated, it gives CASSLEVLTEAFF.

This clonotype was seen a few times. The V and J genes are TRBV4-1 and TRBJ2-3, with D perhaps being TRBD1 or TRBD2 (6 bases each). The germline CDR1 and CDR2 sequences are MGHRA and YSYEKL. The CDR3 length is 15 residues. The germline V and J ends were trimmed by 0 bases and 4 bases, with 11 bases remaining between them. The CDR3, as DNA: TGCGCCAGCAGCCAAGATAAGGAGGGGGCAGATACGCAGTATTTT. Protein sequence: CASSQDKEGADTQYF.

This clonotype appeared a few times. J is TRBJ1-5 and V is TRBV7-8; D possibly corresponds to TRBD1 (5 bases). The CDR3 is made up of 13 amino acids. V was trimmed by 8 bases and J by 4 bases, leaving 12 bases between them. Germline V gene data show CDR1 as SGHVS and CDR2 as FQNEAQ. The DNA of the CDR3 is TGTGCCAGCGCGGGACGGGGGAATCAGCCCCAGCATTTT. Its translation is CASAGRGNQPQHF.

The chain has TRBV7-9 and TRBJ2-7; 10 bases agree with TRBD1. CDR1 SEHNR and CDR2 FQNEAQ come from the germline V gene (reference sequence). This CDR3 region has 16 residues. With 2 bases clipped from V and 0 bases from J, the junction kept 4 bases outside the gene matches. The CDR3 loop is CASSLKGQGTSYEQYF. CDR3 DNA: TGTGCCAGCAGCTTAAAGGGACAGGGGACCTCCTACGAGCAGTACTTC.

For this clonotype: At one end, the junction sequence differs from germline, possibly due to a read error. CDR3 in DNA: TGCGTCAGCAACCAAGATTCTGGAGGGGGCGACGCCTACGAGCAGTACTTC. It is translated as CVSNQDSGGGDAYEQYF. This chain uses TRBV4-3 with TRBJ2-7; D is possibly TRBD1 (7 bases). CDR3 size: 17 residues. Germline CDR1 and CDR2: LGHNA and YSLEER.

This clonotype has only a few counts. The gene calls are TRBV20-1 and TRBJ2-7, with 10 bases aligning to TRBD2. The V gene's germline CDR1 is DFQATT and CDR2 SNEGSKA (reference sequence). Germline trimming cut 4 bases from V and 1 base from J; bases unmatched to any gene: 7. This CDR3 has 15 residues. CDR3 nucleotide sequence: TGCAGTGCTAATCCCGGGACTAGCGTTTCCTACGAGCAGTACTTC. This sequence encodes CSANPGTSVSYEQYF.

The DNA of the CDR3 is TGTGCCAGCAGCTTAGCACCAGCGGGGGCCTACAATGAGCAGTTCTTC. This sequence encodes CASSLAPAGAYNEQFF. V usage is TRBV7-2 and J usage is TRBJ2-1; 8 bases are a match to TRBD2. The ends lost 0 bases at V and 2 bases at J; junction bases unmatched: 3. This CDR3 region has 16 residues. From germline, CDR1 is SGHTA and CDR2 FQGNSA.

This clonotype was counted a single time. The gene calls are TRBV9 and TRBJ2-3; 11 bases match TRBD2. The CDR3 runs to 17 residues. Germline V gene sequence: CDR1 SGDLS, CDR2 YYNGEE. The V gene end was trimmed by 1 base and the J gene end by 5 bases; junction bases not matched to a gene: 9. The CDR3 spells CASSVTGSGGGEDTQYF. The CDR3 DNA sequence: TGTGCCAGCAGCGTAACGGGTAGCGGGGGGGGAGAAGATACGCAGTATTTT.

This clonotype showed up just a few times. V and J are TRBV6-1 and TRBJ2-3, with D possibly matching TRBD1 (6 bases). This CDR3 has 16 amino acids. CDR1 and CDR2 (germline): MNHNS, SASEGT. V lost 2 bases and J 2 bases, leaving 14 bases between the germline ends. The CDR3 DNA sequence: TGTGCCAGCAGTGAATTTGGACAGCCGTACACAGATACGCAGTATTTT. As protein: CASSEFGQPYTDTQYF.

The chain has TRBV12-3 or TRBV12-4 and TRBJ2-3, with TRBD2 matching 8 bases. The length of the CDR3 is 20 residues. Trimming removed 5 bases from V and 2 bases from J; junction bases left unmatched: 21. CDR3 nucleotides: TGTGCCAGCAGTCCTAGGGGAGGGCTAGCGGGTCATATCCACACAGATACGCAGTATTTT. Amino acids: CASSPRGGLAGHIHTDTQYF.

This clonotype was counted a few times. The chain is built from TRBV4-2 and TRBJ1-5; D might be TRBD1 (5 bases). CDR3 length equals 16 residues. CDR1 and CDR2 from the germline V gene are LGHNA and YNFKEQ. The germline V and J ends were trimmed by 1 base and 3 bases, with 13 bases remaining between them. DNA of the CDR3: TGTGCCAGCAGCCAAGGGGACCGCCTCTCCAATCAGCCCCAGCATTTT. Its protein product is CASSQGDRLSNQPQHF.

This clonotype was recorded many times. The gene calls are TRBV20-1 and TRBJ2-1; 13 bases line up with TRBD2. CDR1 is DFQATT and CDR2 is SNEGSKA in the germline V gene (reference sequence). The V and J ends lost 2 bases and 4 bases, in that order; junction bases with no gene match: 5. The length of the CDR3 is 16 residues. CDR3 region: CSARPGTSGAYNEQFF. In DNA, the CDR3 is TGCAGTGCTAGACCTGGGACTAGCGGGGCATACAATGAGCAGTTCTTC.